These 4 T cell receptor beta chains came from one sample sequenced in a study of blood T cell repertoires in COVID-19. Some clones are missing from TCRdb's copy, which holds only in-frame ones; the method was immunoSEQ multiplex PCR. The sample lists roughly 250,000 clones; 88% were seen once. What was sequenced was peripheral blood. Source of these receptors: a woman aged 40 to 50 who had recovered from COVID-19.

This clone has a single count. The rearrangement uses TRBV5-1 and TRBJ2-3; D not resolved. CDR3 length: 13 residues. Trimming removed 6 bases from V and 1 base from J, with 9 bases in between. Germline V gives CDR1 SGHRS, CDR2 YFSETQ. CDR3 sequence reads: CASTPRGTDTQYF. DNA of the CDR3: TGCGCCAGCACTCCAAGAGGCACAGATACGCAGTATTTT. Filled out from reference TRBV5-1 and TRBJ2-3, the complete variable domain reads KAGVTQTPRYLIKTRGQQVTLSCSPISGHRSVSWYQQTPGQGLQFLFEYFSETQRNKGNFPGRFSGRQFSNSRSEMNVSTLELGDSALYLCASTPRGTDTQYFGPGTRLTVL.

The chain links TRBV27 to TRBJ2-7; perhaps TRBD1 as D (6 bases). The ends were cut back, 6 bases at V and 2 bases at J, with 14 bases in the middle. CDR1 and CDR2 (germline): MNHEY, SMNVEV (reference sequence). This CDR3 contains 14 residues. This chain's CDR3 is CASSLNRATYEQYF. The CDR3 DNA is TGTGCCAGCAGCCTTAACAGGGCTACCTACGAGCAGTACTTC.

The V call is TRBV21-1, the J call TRBJ2-3; TRBD1 was called by the table and not checked on the DNA. TRBV21-1 constitutes a pseudogene. This CDR3 contains 20 residues. Here the CDR3 DNA reads TGTGCCAGCAGTTCGCACCCACACAAAACCGACAGGGGGAACACAGATACGCAGTATTTT. Protein sequence: CASSSHPHKTDRGNTDTQYF.

The CDR3 DNA follows: TGTGCCAGCAGCTTGTCGGGGGGTCTCACAGATACGCAGTATTTT. Translated, it gives CASSLSGGLTDTQYF. This sequence joins TRBV11-2 and TRBJ2-3, with 7 bases that match TRBD2. V shed 3 bases, J shed 2 bases, and the junction held 5 bases outside the gene matches. This CDR3 is 15 amino acids long. From germline, CDR1 is SGHAT and CDR2 FQNNGV.